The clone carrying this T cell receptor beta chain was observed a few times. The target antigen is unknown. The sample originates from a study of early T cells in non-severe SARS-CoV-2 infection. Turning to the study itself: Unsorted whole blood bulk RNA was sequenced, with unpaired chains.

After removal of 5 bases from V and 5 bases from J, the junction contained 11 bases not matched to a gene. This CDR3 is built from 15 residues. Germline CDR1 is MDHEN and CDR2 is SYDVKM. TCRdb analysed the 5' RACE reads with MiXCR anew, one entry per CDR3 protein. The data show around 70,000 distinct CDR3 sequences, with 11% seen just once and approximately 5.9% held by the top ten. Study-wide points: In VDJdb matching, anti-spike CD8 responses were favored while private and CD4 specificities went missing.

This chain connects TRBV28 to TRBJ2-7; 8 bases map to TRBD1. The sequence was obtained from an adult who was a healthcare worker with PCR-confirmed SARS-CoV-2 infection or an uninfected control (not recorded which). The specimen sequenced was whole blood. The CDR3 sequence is CASSPIYETGDEQYF. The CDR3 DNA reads TGTGCCAGCAGTCCCATATATGAGACAGGGGACGAGCAGTACTTC.